One sample yielded the 14 T cell receptor beta chains listed below, sequenced in a study of tumor-infiltrating lymphocytes in localized non-small cell lung cancer. Assay: immunoSEQ multiplex PCR; the TCRdb copy retains only in-frame clones and omits some. The table has about 14,000 clones, approximately 70% seen once; the top ten hold over 4%. Sequencing was performed on lung tumor tissue. These receptors were collected from a human donor with non-small cell lung cancer.

The gene calls are TRBV18 and TRBJ2-5; D remains ambiguous. V was trimmed by 1 base and J by 3 bases, leaving 0 bases between them. The CDR3 is made up of 11 amino acids. CDR1 and CDR2 from the germline V gene are KGHSH and LQKENI. The CDR3 DNA sequence: TGTGCCAGCTCACCACAAGAGACCCAGTACTTC. It specifies CASSPQETQYF.

V is TRBV4-1 and J is TRBJ2-2, with 11 nucleotides matching TRBD2. With 1 base clipped from V and 8 bases from J, the junction kept 6 bases outside the gene matches. This CDR3 contains 16 residues. Germline CDR1 MGHRA, CDR2 YSYEKL. The CDR3, as DNA: TGCGCCAGCAGCCAAGTAACTAGCGGGGGATCGGGGGAGCTGTTTTTT. It is translated as CASSQVTSGGSGELFF.

CDR3 coding DNA: TGTGCCAGCAGCTGGGGGCACCAGTCGACAGATACGCAGTATTTT. This sequence encodes CASSWGHQSTDTQYF. The V gene is TRBV11-2, the J gene TRBJ2-3, with a possible D match to TRBD1 (6 bases). Germline assignment: CDR1 SGHAT and CDR2 FQNNGV. Trimming pared 4 bases from V and 3 bases from J, leaving 14 bases between. The CDR3 consists of 15 residues.

Here the CDR3 reads CASSEAVGNTGELFF. The CDR3, as DNA: TGCGCCAGCAGCGAAGCGGTTGGTAACACCGGGGAGCTGTTTTTT. The chain carries TRBV5-1 and TRBJ2-2, with a tentative D call TRBD2 (5 bases). This CDR3 is 15 amino acids long. Germline V gives CDR1 SGHRS, CDR2 YFSETQ. V gave up 4 bases and J gave up 2 bases, with 12 bases separating them. Full variable domain (remainder filled in from reference TRBV5-1 and TRBJ2-2): KAGVTQTPRYLIKTRGQQVTLSCSPISGHRSVSWYQQTPGQGLQFLFEYFSETQRNKGNFPGRFSGRQFSNSRSEMNVSTLELGDSALYLCASSEAVGNTGELFFGEGSRLTVL.

The rearrangement links TRBV6-4 to TRBJ2-2, with 11 bases lining up with TRBD2. The CDR3 is 16 amino acids. Germline CDR1 reads MRHNA; CDR2 reads SNTAGT. V trimming: 0 bases; J trimming: 4 bases; junction bases outside the gene matches: 1. CDR3 sequence: CASSDSSGRATGELFF. CDR3 nucleotide sequence: TGTGCCAGCAGTGACTCTAGCGGGAGGGCCACCGGGGAGCTGTTTTTT.

The chain carries TRBV25-1 and TRBJ2-7; D is uncertain. The CDR3 is made up of 15 amino acids. The ends were cut back, 3 bases at V and 4 bases at J, with 16 bases in the middle. Germline V CDR1 and CDR2: MGHDK, SYGVNS. The CDR3 is CASSDPLLAVYEQYF. CDR3 DNA sequence: TGTGCCAGCAGTGATCCCCTTCTCGCGGTTTACGAGCAGTACTTC.

By share, this clone counts as medium-sized. The chain carries TRBV2 and TRBJ2-7, with 7 bases that match TRBD1. Germline CDR1 reads SNHLY; CDR2 reads FYNNEI. This CDR3 is 13 amino acids long. V lost 6 bases to trimming and J lost 6 bases; unmatched junction nucleotides: 8. The CDR3 region is CASRSGTVGEQYF. The CDR3 DNA reads TGTGCCAGCAGGTCCGGGACAGTGGGCGAGCAGTACTTC.

The V call is TRBV18, the J call TRBJ1-1, with D tentatively TRBD1 (5 bases). Trimming took off 5 bases at V and 3 bases at J, with 10 bases between the two ends. The CDR3 covers 13 residues. Germline CDR1 reads KGHSH; CDR2 reads LQKENI. The CDR3 spells CASSGADDTEAFF. The CDR3 bases are TGTGCCAGCTCAGGGGCAGACGACACTGAAGCTTTCTTT.

This clone was detected once. The rearrangement uses TRBV6-1 and TRBJ2-7; maybe TRBD1 (5 bases). Deletions cut 8 bases from V and 3 bases from J, with 11 bases between. Germline loops: CDR1 MNHNS, CDR2 SASEGT. This CDR3 has 12 amino acids. The CDR3 sequence is CASFAGNYEQYF. The CDR3 bases are TGTGCCAGCTTTGCAGGGAACTACGAGCAGTACTTC.

The chain employs TRBV11-2 and TRBJ1-6; the D gene is possibly TRBD1 (5 bases). Germline V gives CDR1 SGHAT, CDR2 FQNNGV. V lost 1 base, J lost 7 bases, and 11 bases lay in between. CDR3 length: 15 amino acids. CDR3: CASSLGRERNSPLHF. The CDR3 DNA is TGTGCCAGCAGCTTAGGCAGGGAAAGGAATTCACCCCTCCACTTT.

This clone has just one count. The DNA of the CDR3 is TGTGCCAGCAGCTTAGGTGTTGTGGATACGCAGTATTTT. Its protein is CASSLGVVDTQYF. V and J are TRBV7-8 and TRBJ2-3; no firm D call. Germline V gene lookup returns CDR1 SGHVS and CDR2 FQNEAQ. The CDR3 consists of 13 residues. Trimming removed 1 base at V and 6 bases at J, with 8 bases between. Based on the CDR3 plus reference TRBV7-8 and TRBJ2-3, the full variable domain is GAGVSQSPRYKVAKRGQDVALRCDPISGHVSLFWYQQALGQGPEFLTYFQNEAQLDKSGLPSDRFFAERPEGSVSTLKIQRTQQEDSAVYLCASSLGVVDTQYFGPGTRLTVL.

The chain has TRBV28 and TRBJ1-5; D remains unclear. Trimming took 5 bases from V and 1 from J, leaving 9 bases between them. The germline V gene encodes CDR1 MDHEN and CDR2 SYDVKM. CDR3 length: 14 residues. The CDR3 sequence: CASSLTPSNQPQHF. The DNA for the CDR3 is TGTGCCAGCAGTCTTACACCGAGCAATCAGCCCCAGCATTTT.

This chain links TRBV7-2 with TRBJ2-3; 8 bases are a match to TRBD1. Germline V gene sequence: CDR1 SGHTA, CDR2 FQGNSA. The V gene end was trimmed by 3 bases and the J gene end by 1 base; junction bases not matched to a gene: 3. This CDR3 spans 15 amino acids. DNA of the CDR3: TGTGCCAGCAGCTTCTTGACAGGGGGCACAGATACGCAGTATTTT. This translates into CASSFLTGGTDTQYF.

The sample holds a few counts of this clone. This sequence joins TRBV5-1 and TRBJ2-7; TRBD1 aligns across 10 bases. This CDR3 comprises 16 residues. V was clipped by 0 bases and J by 7 bases; unmatched bases: 10. Germline V gene sequence: CDR1 SGHRS, CDR2 YFSETQ. CDR3 residues: CASSLAGDRGFEEQYF. The DNA of the CDR3 is TGCGCCAGCAGCTTGGCCGGGGACAGGGGCTTTGAGGAGCAGTACTTC.